This T cell receptor beta chain was sequenced during a study of T cell repertoires in cytomegalovirus infection. Study summary: A matching HLA type, together with CMV infection, was signaled by public TCR beta signatures.

CDR3 length: 15 residues. J was trimmed by 3 bases and V by 5 bases; bases with no gene match: 5. In germline, CDR1 is SGHVS, CDR2 FNYEAQ. General study findings and limits: Using cumulative public TCR beta family frequency, the authors identified those who carried CMV together with the relevant HLA. Dominating the ex vivo response were TCR beta clonotypes that were CMV-specific and HLA-C-restricted.

This clonotype has ten or more counts. No antigen is known for it. MiXCR, applied by TCRdb to the reads, yields one record per CDR3 protein. The repertoire includes almost 500,000 distinct CDR3 sequences, over 9% of them detected once, and 9.5% to 13% sits in the top ten. This TCR derives from a human donor in good health (CMV status not recorded). Some clones in this sample may be carry-over from other donors' samples. V gene TRBV7-6 combines with J gene TRBJ2-2; 8 bases are a match to TRBD1. What was sequenced was PBMCs. The CDR3 loop is CASSMDRAYTGELFF. The DNA for the CDR3 is TGTGCCAGCAGCATGGACAGGGCCTACACCGGGGAGCTGTTTTTT.